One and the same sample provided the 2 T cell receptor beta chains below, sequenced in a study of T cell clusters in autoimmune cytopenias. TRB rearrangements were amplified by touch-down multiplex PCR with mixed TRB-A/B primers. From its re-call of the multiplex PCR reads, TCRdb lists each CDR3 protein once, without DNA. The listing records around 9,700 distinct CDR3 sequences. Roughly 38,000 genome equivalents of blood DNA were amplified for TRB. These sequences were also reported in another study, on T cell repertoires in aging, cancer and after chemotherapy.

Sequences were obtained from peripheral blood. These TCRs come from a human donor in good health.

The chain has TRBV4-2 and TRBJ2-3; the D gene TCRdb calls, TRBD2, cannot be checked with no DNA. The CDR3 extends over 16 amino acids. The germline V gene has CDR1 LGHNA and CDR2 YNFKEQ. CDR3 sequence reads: CASSQELAGGTDTQYF.

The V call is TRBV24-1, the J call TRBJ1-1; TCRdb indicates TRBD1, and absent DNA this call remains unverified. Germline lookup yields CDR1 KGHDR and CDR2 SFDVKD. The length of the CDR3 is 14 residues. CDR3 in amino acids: CATSDSTGVGEAFF.